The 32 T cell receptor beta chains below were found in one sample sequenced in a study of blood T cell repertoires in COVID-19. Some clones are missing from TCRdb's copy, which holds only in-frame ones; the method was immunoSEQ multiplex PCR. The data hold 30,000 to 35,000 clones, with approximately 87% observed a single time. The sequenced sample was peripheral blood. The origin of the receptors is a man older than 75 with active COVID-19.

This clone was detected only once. This chain's CDR3 is CATSDPGTYEQYF. For the CDR3, the DNA is TGTGCCACCAGTGATCCCGGGACCTACGAGCAGTACTTC. The genes are TRBV24-1 and TRBJ2-7; D possibly corresponds to TRBD2 (5 bases). Germline CDR1 and CDR2: KGHDR and SFDVKD. The CDR3 runs 13 residues. The V and J ends lost 3 bases and 2 bases respectively, with 7 bases between them.

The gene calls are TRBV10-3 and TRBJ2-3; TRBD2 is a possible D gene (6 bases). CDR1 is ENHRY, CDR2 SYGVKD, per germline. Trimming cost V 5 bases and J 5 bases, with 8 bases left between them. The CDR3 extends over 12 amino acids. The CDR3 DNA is TGTGCCATCAGTAAGGAGGGAGATACGCAGTATTTT. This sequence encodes CAISKEGDTQYF.

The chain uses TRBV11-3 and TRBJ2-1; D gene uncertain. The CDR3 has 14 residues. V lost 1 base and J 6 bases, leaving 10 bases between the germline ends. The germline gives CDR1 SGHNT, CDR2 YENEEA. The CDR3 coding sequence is TGTGCCAGCAGCTTAGGTTTACTTGGCAATGAGCAGTTCTTC. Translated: CASSLGLLGNEQFF.

The CDR3 DNA reads as TGTGCCAGCAGTCCCCTGACTAGCGGGAGGGCCCAAACCGGGGAGCTGTTTTTT. This sequence encodes CASSPLTSGRAQTGELFF. The rearrangement uses TRBV28 and TRBJ2-2, with 14 nucleotides matching TRBD2. The CDR3 spans 18 residues. Germline CDR1 MDHEN, CDR2 SYDVKM. V was pared by 5 bases and J by 5 bases, with 10 bases of the junction left unmatched.

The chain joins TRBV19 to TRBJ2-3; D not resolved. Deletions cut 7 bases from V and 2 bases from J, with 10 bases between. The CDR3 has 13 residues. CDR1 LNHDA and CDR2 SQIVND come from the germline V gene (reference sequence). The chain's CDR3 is CASTLSYTDTQYF. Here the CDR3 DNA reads TGTGCCAGTACGTTATCCTACACAGATACGCAGTATTTT.

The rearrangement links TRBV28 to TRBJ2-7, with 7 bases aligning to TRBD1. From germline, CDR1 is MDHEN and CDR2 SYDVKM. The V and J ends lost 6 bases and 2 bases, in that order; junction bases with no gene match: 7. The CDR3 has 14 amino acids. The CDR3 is CASRGTGAAYEQYF. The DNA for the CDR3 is TGTGCCAGCAGAGGAACAGGGGCCGCCTACGAGCAGTACTTC.

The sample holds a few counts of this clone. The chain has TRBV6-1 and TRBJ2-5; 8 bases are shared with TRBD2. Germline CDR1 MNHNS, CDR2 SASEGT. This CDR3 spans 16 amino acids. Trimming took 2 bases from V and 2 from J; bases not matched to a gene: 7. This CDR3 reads CASSEPAGEGQETQYF. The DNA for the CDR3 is TGTGCCAGCAGTGAACCAGCGGGAGAGGGGCAAGAGACCCAGTACTTC.

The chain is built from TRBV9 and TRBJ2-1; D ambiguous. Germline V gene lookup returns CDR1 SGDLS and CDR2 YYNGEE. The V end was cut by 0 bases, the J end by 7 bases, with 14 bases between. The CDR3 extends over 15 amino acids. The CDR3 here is CASSVVASTLNEQFF. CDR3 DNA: TGTGCCAGCAGCGTAGTAGCCTCTACGCTTAATGAGCAGTTCTTC.

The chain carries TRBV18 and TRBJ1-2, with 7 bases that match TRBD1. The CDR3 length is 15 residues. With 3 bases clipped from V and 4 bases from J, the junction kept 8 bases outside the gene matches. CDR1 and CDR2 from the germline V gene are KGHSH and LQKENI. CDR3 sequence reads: CASSPPGTATYGYTF. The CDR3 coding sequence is TGTGCCAGCTCACCCCCCGGGACAGCGACCTATGGCTACACCTTC.

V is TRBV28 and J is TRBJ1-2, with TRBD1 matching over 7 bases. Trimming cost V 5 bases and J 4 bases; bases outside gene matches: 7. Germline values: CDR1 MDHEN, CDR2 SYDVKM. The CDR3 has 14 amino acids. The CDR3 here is CASSEGTVAYGYTF. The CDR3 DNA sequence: TGTGCCAGCAGTGAAGGGACAGTAGCCTATGGCTACACCTTC.

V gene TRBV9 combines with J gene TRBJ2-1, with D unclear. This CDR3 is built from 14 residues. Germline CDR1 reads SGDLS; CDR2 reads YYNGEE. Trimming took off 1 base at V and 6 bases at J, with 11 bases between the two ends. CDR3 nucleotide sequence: TGTGCCAGCAGCGTAACCGTCGCGAGCAATGAGCAGTTCTTC. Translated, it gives CASSVTVASNEQFF. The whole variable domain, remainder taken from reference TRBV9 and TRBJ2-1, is DSGVTQTPKHLITATGQRVTLRCSPRSGDLSVYWYQQSLDQGLQFLIQYYNGEERAKGNILERFSAQQFPDLHSELNLSSLELGDSALYFCASSVTVASNEQFFGPGTRLTVL.

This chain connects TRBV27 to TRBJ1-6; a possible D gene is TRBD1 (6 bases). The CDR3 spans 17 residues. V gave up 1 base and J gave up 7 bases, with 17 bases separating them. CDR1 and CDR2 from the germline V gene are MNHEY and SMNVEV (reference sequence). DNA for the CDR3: TGTGCCAGCAGTTTATTCGTAGGGGGGGGTGGGAATTCACCCCTCCACTTT. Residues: CASSLFVGGGGNSPLHF.

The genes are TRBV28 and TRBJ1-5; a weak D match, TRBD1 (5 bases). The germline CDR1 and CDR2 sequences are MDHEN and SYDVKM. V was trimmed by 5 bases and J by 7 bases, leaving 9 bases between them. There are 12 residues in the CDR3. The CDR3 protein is CASSLGGQPQHF. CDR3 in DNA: TGTGCCAGCAGTCTCGGGGGACAGCCCCAGCATTTT.

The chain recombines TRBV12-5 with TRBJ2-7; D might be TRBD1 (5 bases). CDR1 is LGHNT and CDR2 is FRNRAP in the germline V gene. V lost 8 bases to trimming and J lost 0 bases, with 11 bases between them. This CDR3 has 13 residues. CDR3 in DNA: TGTGCTAGTAGGGGCGGAGACTCCTACGAGCAGTACTTC. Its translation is CASRGGDSYEQYF. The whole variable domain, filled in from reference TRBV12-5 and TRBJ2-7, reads DARVTQTPRHKVTEMGQEVTMRCQPILGHNTVFWYRQTMMQGLELLAYFRNRAPLDDSGMPKDRFSAEMPDATLATLKIQPSEPRDSAVYFCASRGGDSYEQYFGPGTRLTVT.

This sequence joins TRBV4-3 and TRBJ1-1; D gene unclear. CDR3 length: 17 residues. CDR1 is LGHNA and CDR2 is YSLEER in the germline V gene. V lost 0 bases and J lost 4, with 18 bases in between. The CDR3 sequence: CASSQDSERLRGTEAFF. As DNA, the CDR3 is TGCGCCAGCAGCCAAGATTCGGAAAGGTTAAGAGGCACTGAAGCTTTCTTT.

This CDR3 is CSASPLNEQYF. The CDR3, as DNA: TGCAGTGCTAGCCCGTTAAACGAGCAGTACTTC. The genes are TRBV20-1 and TRBJ2-7; D gene ambiguous. V lost 3 bases and J lost 5, with 8 bases in between. The CDR3 loop spans 11 amino acids. Germline lookup yields CDR1 DFQATT and CDR2 SNEGSKA (reference sequence).

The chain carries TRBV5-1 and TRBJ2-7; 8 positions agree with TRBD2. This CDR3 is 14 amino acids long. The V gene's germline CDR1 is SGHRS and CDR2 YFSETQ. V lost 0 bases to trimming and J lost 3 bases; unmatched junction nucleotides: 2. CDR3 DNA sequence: TGCGCCAGCAGCTTGGGAACTAGCGGCTACGAGCAGTACTTC. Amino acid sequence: CASSLGTSGYEQYF.

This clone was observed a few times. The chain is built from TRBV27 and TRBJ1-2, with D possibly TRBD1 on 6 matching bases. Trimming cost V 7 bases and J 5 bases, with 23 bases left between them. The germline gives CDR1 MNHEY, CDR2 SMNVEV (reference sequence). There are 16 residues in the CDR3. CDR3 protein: CASTKSRTERPYGYTF. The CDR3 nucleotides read TGTGCCAGCACAAAGTCGAGGACAGAGAGACCGTATGGCTACACCTTC.

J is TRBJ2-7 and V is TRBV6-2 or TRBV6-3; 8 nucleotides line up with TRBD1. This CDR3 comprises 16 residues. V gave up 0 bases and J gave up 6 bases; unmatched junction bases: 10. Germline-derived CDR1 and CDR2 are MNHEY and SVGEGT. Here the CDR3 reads CASSYSPQGARGEQYF. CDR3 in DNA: TGTGCCAGCAGTTACTCGCCGCAGGGGGCGAGGGGCGAGCAGTACTTC.

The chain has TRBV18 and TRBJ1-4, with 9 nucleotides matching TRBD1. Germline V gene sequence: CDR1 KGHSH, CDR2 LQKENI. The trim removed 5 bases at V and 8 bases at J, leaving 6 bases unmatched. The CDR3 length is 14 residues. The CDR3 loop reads CASSRDRVGEKLFF. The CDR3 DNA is TGTGCCAGCTCAAGGGACAGGGTTGGGGAAAAACTGTTTTTT.

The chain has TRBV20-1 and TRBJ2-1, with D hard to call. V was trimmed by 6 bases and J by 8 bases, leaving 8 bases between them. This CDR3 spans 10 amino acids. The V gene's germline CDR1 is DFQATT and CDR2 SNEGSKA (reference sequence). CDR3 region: CSAGWYEQFF. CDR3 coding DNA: TGCAGTGCCGGGTGGTATGAGCAGTTCTTC.

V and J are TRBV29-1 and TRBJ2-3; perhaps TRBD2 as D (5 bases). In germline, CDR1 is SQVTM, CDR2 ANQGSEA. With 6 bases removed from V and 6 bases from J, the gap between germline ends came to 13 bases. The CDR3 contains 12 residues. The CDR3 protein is CSVGTRKDTQYF. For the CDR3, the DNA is TGCAGCGTGGGAACTAGAAAGGATACGCAGTATTTT.

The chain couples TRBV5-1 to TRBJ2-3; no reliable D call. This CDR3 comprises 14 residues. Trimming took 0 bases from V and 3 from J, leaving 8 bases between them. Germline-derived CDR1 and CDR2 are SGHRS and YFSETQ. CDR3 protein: CASSLGEFTDTQYF. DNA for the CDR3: TGCGCCAGCAGCTTGGGAGAGTTTACAGATACGCAGTATTTT.

CDR3 in amino acids: CASSVEADYEQYF. The CDR3 DNA sequence: TGTGCCAGCAGCGTAGAGGCGGACTACGAGCAGTACTTC. This chain connects TRBV9 to TRBJ2-7, with D uncertain. There are 13 residues in the CDR3. CDR1 SGDLS and CDR2 YYNGEE come from the germline V gene. The ends were cut back, 0 bases at V and 3 bases at J, with 7 bases in the middle.

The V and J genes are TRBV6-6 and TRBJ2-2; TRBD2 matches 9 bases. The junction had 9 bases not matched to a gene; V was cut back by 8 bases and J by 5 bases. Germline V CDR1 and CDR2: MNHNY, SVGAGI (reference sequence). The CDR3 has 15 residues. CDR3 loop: CASQSGLAGTGELFF. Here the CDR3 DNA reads TGTGCCAGCCAATCGGGACTAGCAGGGACCGGGGAGCTGTTTTTT.

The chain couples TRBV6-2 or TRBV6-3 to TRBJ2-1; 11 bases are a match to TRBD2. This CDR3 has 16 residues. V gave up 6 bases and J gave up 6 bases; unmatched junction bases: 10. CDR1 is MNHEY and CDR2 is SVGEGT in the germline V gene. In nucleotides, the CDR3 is TGTGCCAGCAGCCTCGTTCGACTAGCGGGACGCAATGAGCAGTTCTTC. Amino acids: CASSLVRLAGRNEQFF.

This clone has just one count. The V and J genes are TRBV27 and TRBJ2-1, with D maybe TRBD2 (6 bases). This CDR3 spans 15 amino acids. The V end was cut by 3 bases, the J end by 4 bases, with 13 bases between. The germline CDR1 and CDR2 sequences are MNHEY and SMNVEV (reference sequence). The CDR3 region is CASSFGQGGYNEQFF. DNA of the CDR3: TGTGCCAGCAGTTTCGGGCAGGGAGGATACAATGAGCAGTTCTTC.

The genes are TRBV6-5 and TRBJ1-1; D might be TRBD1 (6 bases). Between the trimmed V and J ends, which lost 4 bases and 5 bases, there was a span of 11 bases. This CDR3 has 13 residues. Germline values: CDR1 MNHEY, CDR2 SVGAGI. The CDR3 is CASSFARGTEAFF. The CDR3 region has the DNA TGTGCCAGCAGTTTTGCCAGGGGAACTGAAGCTTTCTTT.

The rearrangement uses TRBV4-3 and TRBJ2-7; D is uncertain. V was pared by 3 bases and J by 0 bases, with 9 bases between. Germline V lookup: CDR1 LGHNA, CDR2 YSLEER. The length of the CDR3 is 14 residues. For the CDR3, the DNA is TGCGCCAGCAGCCAGCGGCGGAGCTCCTACGAGCAGTACTTC. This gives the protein CASSQRRSSYEQYF.

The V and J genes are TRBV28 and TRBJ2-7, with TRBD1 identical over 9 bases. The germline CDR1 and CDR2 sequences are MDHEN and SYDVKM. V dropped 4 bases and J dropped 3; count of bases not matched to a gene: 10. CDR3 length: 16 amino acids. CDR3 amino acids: CASSSTGGARHYEQYF. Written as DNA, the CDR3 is TGTGCCAGCAGTTCTACAGGGGGCGCTAGGCACTACGAGCAGTACTTC.

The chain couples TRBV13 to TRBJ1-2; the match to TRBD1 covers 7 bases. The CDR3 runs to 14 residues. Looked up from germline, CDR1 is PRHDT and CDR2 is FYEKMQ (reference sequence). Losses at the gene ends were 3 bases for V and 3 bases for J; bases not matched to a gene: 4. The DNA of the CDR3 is TGTGCCAGCAGCTTGGAACAGGGGTACTATGGCTACACCTTC. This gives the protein CASSLEQGYYGYTF.

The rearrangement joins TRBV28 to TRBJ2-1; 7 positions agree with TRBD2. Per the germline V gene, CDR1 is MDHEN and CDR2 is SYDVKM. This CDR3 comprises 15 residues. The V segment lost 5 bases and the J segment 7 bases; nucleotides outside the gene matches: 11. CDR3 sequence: CASSPSGGERNEQFF. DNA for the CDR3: TGTGCCAGCAGTCCGAGTGGGGGGGAGAGGAATGAGCAGTTCTTC.